This TCR beta chain appears in the sequencing data of a study of T and B cells in COVID-19 patients (dated by TCRdb to the early 2020s). About the study as a whole: Using TRB and IGH repertoire sequencing of peripheral blood, the study characterized adaptive immunity in COVID-19 patients who had active infection or had recovered. A recovered cohort was made up of about 19 patients contributing 20 samples, mostly after mild to moderate COVID-19 managed as outpatients. The recovered cohort had a median age of around 35 years, compared with around 67 years in the active-infection cohort. In the active-infection cohort, most of the roughly 20 patients were critically ill and required mechanical ventilation or ECMO. Comorbidities linked to unfavorable COVID-19 outcome were present in about 90% of the roughly 20 patients in the active-infection cohort. The repository of TCR and BCR sequences included approximately 72 time points from more than 35 patients, and more than 7.5 million TCR sequences were analysed. A couple of patients belonged to both the recovered and active cohorts because samples were available from active disease and after recovery. An age-matched reference group of a few dozen healthy donors negative for COVID-19 antibodies was used as the comparison for repertoire analyses. As many as 9 follow-up blood samples were collected from each patient, and in some individuals these samples spanned different disease stages.

These reads were obtained on an Illumina MiSeq. TRB rearrangements were amplified by multiplex PCR with BIOMED2 TRB-A/B primer pools. Illumina-compatible adapters and 7-nucleotide sample barcodes were attached to the amplicons through two consecutive PCRs. Phusion HS II polymerase was used for all library PCRs. Amplicons were gel-purified with the NucleoSpin Gel and PCR Clean-up kit, quantified on Qubit, and pooled at about 4.2 nM. Amplicon pool quality was checked on an Agilent 2100 Bioanalyzer before Illumina next-generation sequencing. The study's own analysis went as follows. MiXCR 3.0.8 with the default MiXCR reference library was used to annotate TRB rearrangements. Non-productive reads and sequences with fewer than 2 reads were excluded, and each unique CDR3 nucleotide sequence counted as one clone. Clonality, diversity, richness and V-J gene usage were calculated in R 3.5.1. GLIPH2 was used to cluster TCRs by CDR3 similarity, and OLGA was used to calculate generation probabilities. Only GLIPH2 clusters with at least four unique TCR clonotypes present in at least three individuals were retained. The raw public reads went through TCRdb reprocessing: fastp at Q25, MiXCR clone calling, in-frame beta chains kept. Each entry is one CDR3 protein sequence, shown with its most common DNA and genes. The V and J calls follow TCRdb's processing rather than the paper's. The sample yields some 21,000 distinct CDR3 sequences; 30% were counted once. The ten largest clones take up 2.1% of the sample.

Measured from the cysteine to the phenylalanine, the CDR3 is 13 residues long. Of all the DNA, just the CDR3 is kept, 39 bases in frame from base 1. The germline ends are 14 bases apart after V is trimmed by 8 bases and J by 6 bases. CDR1 SGHNT and CDR2 YENEEA are derived from the germline V gene. Genomic DNA extracted from blood, in amounts of roughly 230-550 ng, served as the starting material for amplifying TRB repertoires. Broader findings and caveats from the paper: A total of 2,000 to 2,500 exclusive TCR clusters, including over 25 low-pGen clusters, were found in the recovered cohort. Specific T cell subsets (CD4+/Treg/CD8+) and sorted SARS-CoV-2-responsive or tetramer+ T cells had not yet been sequenced, and these experiments were ongoing. TRBV/TRBJ gene usage was reported as strongly skewed in patients with COVID-19. Few blood samples were available from mildly ill patients while symptoms were present or from severe cases at early time points. Prospective validation of the reported TCR clusters was stated to be required before clinical use. The size of the cohort was considered insufficient for assessing HLA contributions to COVID-19 susceptibility or severity. During active COVID-19 the TRB repertoires were highly clonal, but at recovery diversity and richness rose above the levels seen in healthy donors.

Regarding this clonotype: Its antigen remains undetermined. No qualities accompany the bases; no much larger clone lies one base away.

The rearranged chain carries TRBV11-3 and TRBJ2-1; TRBD1 is possibly the D segment (6 matching bases). This clonotype was sampled from a human donor who had recovered from COVID-19. The specimen sequenced was blood. The DNA sequence is TGTGCCAGCGGTCTGGCAGGGGTCAATGAGCAGTTCTTC. It translates to CASGLAGVNEQFF.